The entry below describes one TCR beta chain. Original analysis: Amplified reference gene primers provided the basis for estimating nucleated cell counts. Using immunoSEQ multiplex PCR, the repertoire was profiled, and TCRdb retains in-frame clones only, with some absent. V, J and clone size are those of that table, while D and trimming were read from the DNA. The table lists 250,000 to 350,000 clones, about 90% of them singletons. The source of the sample is a study of blood T cell repertoires in COVID-19. Study at large: Acute and convalescent COVID-19 specimens originated in the United States, Italy and Spain.

The junction had 7 bases not matched to a gene; V was cut back by 7 bases and J by 4 bases. Per the germline V gene, CDR1 is LNHDA and CDR2 is SQIVND (reference sequence). The CDR3 sequence is 14 residues long. The TCR comes from a woman aged 45-59 years who had recovered from COVID-19. The sequencing input was peripheral blood. The chain employs TRBV19 and TRBJ1-3; 7 nucleotides agree with TRBD1. CDR3 sequence: CASKNRGTGNTIYF. DNA for the CDR3: TGTGCCAGTAAAAACAGGGGTACCGGAAACACCATATATTTT.